This is a list of T cell receptor beta chains from one sample in a study of T-cell memory formation after mild COVID-19. TCRdb re-derived calls from the 5' RACE reads in MiXCR, one entry per CDR3 protein. There are around 310,000 distinct CDR3 sequences in the sample; approximately 15% occur only once, and 20% to 25% lies in the top ten. The source material was PBMCs or a T cell subset sorted from them (not recorded which). The receptors shown here come from a man between 18 and 29 years old who had mild COVID-19 (a few samples of this study predate the infection). Cell type and time point are not known. Each CDR3 is given with its conserved first and last residue. Each record gives: clone size, D gene, CDR3 length, V gene, J gene, CDR3 protein, CDR3 DNA. D genes are given only for firm matches. Clone size is shown for a subset of rows, as once, few, many or a class of expanded clone.

size: .; D: .; length: 15; V: TRBV6-2/TRBV6-3; J: TRBJ2-7; CDR3: CASTAAGLSSYEQYF; DNA: TGTGCCAGCACCGCTGCGGGACTGAGCTCCTACGAGCAGTACTTC
size: .; D: .; length: 15; V: TRBV4-1; J: TRBJ2-6; CDR3: CARSLKDVRANVLTF; DNA: TGCGCCAGAAGCCTTAAGGATGTACGGGCCAACGTCCTGACTTTC
size: few; D: .; length: 11; V: TRBV7-9; J: TRBJ2-3; CDR3: CAGRRADTQYF; DNA: TGTGCCGGCAGAAGGGCAGATACGCAGTATTTT
size: .; D: .; length: 14; V: TRBV27; J: TRBJ2-5; CDR3: CASSLSISQETQYF; DNA: TGTGCCAGCAGTTTATCGATTTCCCAAGAGACCCAGTACTTC
size: .; D: .; length: 12; V: TRBV7-2; J: TRBJ2-3; CDR3: CASSPVADTQYF; DNA: TGTGCCAGCAGCCCCGTTGCAGATACGCAGTATTTT
size: few; D: TRBD1; length: 15; V: TRBV7-3; J: TRBJ1-1; CDR3: CASSLNRGRVTEAFF; DNA: TGTGCCAGCAGCTTAAACAGGGGGCGCGTTACTGAAGCTTTCTTT
size: .; D: .; length: 15; V: TRBV4-1; J: TRBJ2-7; CDR3: CASSLARGQLYEQYF; DNA: TGCGCCAGCAGCCTAGCCCGGGGGCAGTTATACGAGCAGTACTTC
size: .; D: .; length: 14; V: TRBV5-1; J: TRBJ2-5; CDR3: CASSALGSGETQYF; DNA: TGCGCCAGCAGCGCCCTTGGTAGCGGAGAGACCCAGTACTTC
size: few; D: .; length: 17; V: TRBV7-2; J: TRBJ2-6; CDR3: CASSLANRLSGANVLTF; DNA: TGTGCCAGCAGCTTAGCGAACAGGCTCTCTGGGGCCAACGTCCTGACTTTC
size: many; D: TRBD2; length: 12; V: TRBV12-3/TRBV12-4; J: TRBJ2-1; CDR3: CASSGLAFEQFF; DNA: TGTGCCAGCAGTGGACTAGCATTTGAGCAGTTCTTC
size: few; D: .; length: 12; V: TRBV18; J: TRBJ1-1; CDR3: CASSPQNTEAFF; DNA: TGTGCCAGCTCACCACAGAACACTGAAGCTTTCTTT
size: many; D: TRBD1; length: 15; V: TRBV10-3; J: TRBJ1-2; CDR3: CAISDVGTDVYGYTF; DNA: TGTGCCATCAGTGATGTTGGGACAGATGTCTATGGCTACACCTTC
size: few; D: .; length: 13; V: TRBV10-3; J: TRBJ2-5; CDR3: CAITYRDGETQYF; DNA: TGTGCCATCACCTACCGGGACGGGGAGACCCAGTACTTC
size: few; D: .; length: 17; V: TRBV6-1; J: TRBJ1-2; CDR3: CASSEEVTSAGHVGYTF; DNA: TGTGCCAGCAGTGAAGAGGTTACCTCCGCAGGGCATGTTGGCTACACCTTC
size: few; D: .; length: 15; V: TRBV7-3; J: TRBJ2-1; CDR3: CASSLNGGPYNEQFF; DNA: TGTGCCAGCAGCTTAAACGGGGGGCCCTACAATGAGCAGTTCTTC
size: few; D: TRBD2; length: 15; V: TRBV20-1; J: TRBJ2-7; CDR3: CSAPLVAGGSYEQYF; DNA: TGCAGTGCTCCCCTGGTAGCGGGGGGATCCTACGAGCAGTACTTC
size: .; D: .; length: 16; V: TRBV7-8; J: TRBJ2-3; CDR3: CASTNPGRGFTDTQYF; DNA: TGTGCCAGCACCAACCCCGGCAGGGGCTTTACAGATACGCAGTATTTT
size: few; D: TRBD2; length: 15; V: TRBV28; J: TRBJ2-1; CDR3: CAIRPRQAGGPGQFF; DNA: TGTGCCATCCGCCCCCGCCAAGCGGGGGGGCCTGGGCAGTTCTTC
size: few; D: .; length: 13; V: TRBV29-1; J: TRBJ2-7; CDR3: CSVEDLGQYEQYF; DNA: TGCAGCGTTGAAGACCTCGGACAGTACGAGCAGTACTTC
size: many; D: .; length: 12; V: TRBV28; J: TRBJ1-1; CDR3: CASSFRGSEAFF; DNA: TGTGCCAGCAGTTTTCGGGGGAGTGAAGCTTTCTTT
size: many; D: .; length: 12; V: TRBV6-2/TRBV6-3; J: TRBJ2-7; CDR3: CASSESSYEQYF; DNA: TGTGCCAGCAGTGAAAGTTCCTACGAGCAGTACTTC
size: .; D: .; length: 15; V: TRBV20-1; J: TRBJ2-5; CDR3: CSVRAPLDVGETQYF; DNA: TGCAGTGTTAGGGCCCCACTGGACGTAGGAGAGACCCAGTACTTC
size: .; D: .; length: 14; V: TRBV20-1; J: TRBJ2-1; CDR3: CSAHHDREGSEQFF; DNA: TGCAGTGCCCATCATGACAGGGAGGGTAGTGAGCAGTTCTTC
size: .; D: .; length: 19; V: TRBV14; J: TRBJ2-6; CDR3: CASSHPRSRRSSGANVLTF; DNA: TGTGCCAGCAGCCATCCAAGGAGCAGGCGAAGCTCTGGGGCCAACGTCCTGACTTTC
size: few; D: TRBD1; length: 13; V: TRBV6-1; J: TRBJ1-2; CDR3: CASSDLTGVGYTF; DNA: TGTGCCAGCAGTGACCTTACAGGGGTTGGCTACACCTTC
size: .; D: .; length: 19; V: TRBV6-5; J: TRBJ2-3; CDR3: CASSYSGDVMKGRTDTQYF; DNA: TGTGCCAGCAGTTACTCGGGAGACGTTATGAAGGGGAGAACAGATACGCAGTATTTT